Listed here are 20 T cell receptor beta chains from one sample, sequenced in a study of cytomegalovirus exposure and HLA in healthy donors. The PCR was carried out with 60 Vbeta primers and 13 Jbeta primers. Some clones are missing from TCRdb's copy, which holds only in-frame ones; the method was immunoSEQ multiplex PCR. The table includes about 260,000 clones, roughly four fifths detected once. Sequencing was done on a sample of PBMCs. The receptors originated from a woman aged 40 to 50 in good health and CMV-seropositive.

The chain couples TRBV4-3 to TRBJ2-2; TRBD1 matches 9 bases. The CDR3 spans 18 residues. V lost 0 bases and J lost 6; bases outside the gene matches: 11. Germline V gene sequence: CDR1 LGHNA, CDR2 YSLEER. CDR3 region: CASSQEWGRDRVAGELFF. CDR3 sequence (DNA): TGCGCCAGCAGCCAAGAATGGGGGCGGGACAGGGTCGCCGGGGAGCTGTTTTTT.

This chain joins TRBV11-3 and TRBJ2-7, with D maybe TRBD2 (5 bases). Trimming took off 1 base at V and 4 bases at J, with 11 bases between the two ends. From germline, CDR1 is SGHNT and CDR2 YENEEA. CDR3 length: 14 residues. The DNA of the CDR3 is TGTGCCAGCAGCTTAGCGTATCCGGGGTACGAGCAGTACTTC. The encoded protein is CASSLAYPGYEQYF.

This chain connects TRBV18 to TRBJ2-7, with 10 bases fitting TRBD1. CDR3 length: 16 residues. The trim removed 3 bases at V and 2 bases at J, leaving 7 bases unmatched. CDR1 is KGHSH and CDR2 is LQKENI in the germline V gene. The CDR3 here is CASSPPGTGVAYEQYF. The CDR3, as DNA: TGTGCCAGCTCACCCCCCGGGACAGGGGTCGCCTACGAGCAGTACTTC.

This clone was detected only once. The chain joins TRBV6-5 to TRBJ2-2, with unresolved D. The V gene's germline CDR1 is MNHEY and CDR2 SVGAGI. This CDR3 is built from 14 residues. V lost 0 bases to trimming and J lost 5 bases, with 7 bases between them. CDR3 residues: CASSYSRLTGELFF. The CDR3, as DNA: TGTGCCAGCAGTTACTCGCGTCTAACCGGGGAGCTGTTTTTT.

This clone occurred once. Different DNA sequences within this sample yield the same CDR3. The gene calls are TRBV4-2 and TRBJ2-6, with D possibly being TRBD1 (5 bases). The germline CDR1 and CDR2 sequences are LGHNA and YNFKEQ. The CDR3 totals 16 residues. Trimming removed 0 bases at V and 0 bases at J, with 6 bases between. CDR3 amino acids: CASSQDRGSGANVLTF. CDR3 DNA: TGTGCCAGCAGCCAAGATAGGGGCTCTGGGGCCAACGTCCTGACTTTC.

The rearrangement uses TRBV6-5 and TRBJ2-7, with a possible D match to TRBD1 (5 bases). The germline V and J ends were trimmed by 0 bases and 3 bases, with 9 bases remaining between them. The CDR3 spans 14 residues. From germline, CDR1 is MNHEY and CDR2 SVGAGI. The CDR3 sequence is CASSYSQDNYEQYF. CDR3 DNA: TGTGCCAGCAGTTACTCGCAGGACAACTACGAGCAGTACTTC.

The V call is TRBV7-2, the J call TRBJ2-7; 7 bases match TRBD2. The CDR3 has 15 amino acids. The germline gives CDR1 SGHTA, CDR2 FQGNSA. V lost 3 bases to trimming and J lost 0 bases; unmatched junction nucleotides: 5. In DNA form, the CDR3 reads TGTGCCAGCAGCTTGATGCGGGGGTCCTCCTACGAGCAGTACTTC. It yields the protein CASSLMRGSSYEQYF.

The CDR3 spells CSVEGTLAGGREQYF. The CDR3 region has the DNA TGCAGCGTTGAAGGAACGCTAGCGGGAGGGCGCGAGCAGTACTTC. This chain links TRBV29-1 with TRBJ2-7; TRBD2 aligns across 12 bases. The CDR3 spans 15 residues. Germline V CDR1 and CDR2: SQVTM, ANQGSEA. V trimming: 1 base; J trimming: 6 bases; junction bases outside the gene matches: 7.

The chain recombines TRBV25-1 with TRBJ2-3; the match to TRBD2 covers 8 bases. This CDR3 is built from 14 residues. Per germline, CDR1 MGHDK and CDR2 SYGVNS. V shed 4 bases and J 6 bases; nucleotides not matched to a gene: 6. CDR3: CASSAQRGRDTQYF. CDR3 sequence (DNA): TGTGCCAGCAGTGCCCAGCGGGGGAGGGATACGCAGTATTTT.

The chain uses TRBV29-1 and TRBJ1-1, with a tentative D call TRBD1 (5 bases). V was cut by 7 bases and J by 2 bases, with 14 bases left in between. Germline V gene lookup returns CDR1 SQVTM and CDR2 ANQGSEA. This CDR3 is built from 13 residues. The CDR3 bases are TGCAGCGGAGAGGAGGGGATTAACACTGAAGCTTTCTTT. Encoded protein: CSGEEGINTEAFF. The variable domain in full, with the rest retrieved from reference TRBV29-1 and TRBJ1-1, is SAVISQKPSRDICQRGTSLTIQCQVDSQVTMMFWYRQQPGQSLTLIATANQGSEATYESGFVIDKFPISRPNLTFSTLTVSNMSPEDSSIYLCSGEEGINTEAFFGQGTRLTVV.

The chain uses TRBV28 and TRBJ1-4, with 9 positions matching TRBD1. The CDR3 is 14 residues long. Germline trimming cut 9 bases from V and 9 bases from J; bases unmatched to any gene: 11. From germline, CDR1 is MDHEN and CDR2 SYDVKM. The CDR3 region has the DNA TGTGCCAGTTTTACAGGGGGCGGAAGAAAAAAACTGTTTTTT. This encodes CASFTGGGRKKLFF.

CDR3: CASSLGTGTGELFF. The CDR3 DNA sequence: TGTGCCAGCAGTTTAGGGACAGGGACCGGGGAGCTGTTTTTT. This chain uses TRBV6-5 with TRBJ2-2, with 9 bases lining up with TRBD1. This CDR3 contains 14 residues. Germline-derived CDR1 and CDR2 are MNHEY and SVGAGI. J lost 5 bases, V lost 4 bases, and 2 bases had no gene match.

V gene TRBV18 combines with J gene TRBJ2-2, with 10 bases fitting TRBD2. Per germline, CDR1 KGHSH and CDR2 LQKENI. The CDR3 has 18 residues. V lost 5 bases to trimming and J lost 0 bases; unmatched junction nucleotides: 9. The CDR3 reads CASSSGRAGGPNTGELFF. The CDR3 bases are TGTGCCAGCTCATCAGGGCGAGCGGGAGGGCCGAACACCGGGGAGCTGTTTTTT.

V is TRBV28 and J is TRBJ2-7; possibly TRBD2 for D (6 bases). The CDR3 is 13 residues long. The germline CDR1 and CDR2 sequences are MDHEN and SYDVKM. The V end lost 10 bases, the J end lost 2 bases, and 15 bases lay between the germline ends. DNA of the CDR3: TGTGCCACCCTTGAGACTAGAACCTACGAGCAGTACTTC. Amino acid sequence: CATLETRTYEQYF.

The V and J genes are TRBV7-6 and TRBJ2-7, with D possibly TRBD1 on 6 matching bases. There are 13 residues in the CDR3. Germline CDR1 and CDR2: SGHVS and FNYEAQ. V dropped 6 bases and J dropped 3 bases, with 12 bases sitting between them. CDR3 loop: CASSRDTYYEQYF. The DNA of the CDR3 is TGTGCCAGCAGTCGGGACACATACTACGAGCAGTACTTC.

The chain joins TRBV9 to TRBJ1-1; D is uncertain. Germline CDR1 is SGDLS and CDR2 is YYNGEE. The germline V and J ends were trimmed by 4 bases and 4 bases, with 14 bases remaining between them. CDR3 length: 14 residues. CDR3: CASSPPGGGTEAFF. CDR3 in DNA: TGTGCCAGCAGCCCCCCCGGTGGTGGCACTGAAGCTTTCTTT.

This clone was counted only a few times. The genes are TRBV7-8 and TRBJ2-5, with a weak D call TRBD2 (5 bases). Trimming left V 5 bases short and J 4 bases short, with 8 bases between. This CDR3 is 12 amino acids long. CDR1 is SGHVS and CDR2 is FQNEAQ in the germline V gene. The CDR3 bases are TGTGCCAGCAGCCACAGCGGAGAGACCCAGTACTTC. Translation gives CASSHSGETQYF.

The DNA for the CDR3 is TGTGCCAGCAGTCCTACCTCGATAGGGTCGGGGGGGACCCAGTACTTC. This codes for CASSPTSIGSGGTQYF. The V and J genes are TRBV28 and TRBJ2-5; 7 bases align to TRBD2. This CDR3 is 16 amino acids long. J was trimmed by 7 bases and V by 5 bases; bases with no gene match: 16. CDR1 MDHEN and CDR2 SYDVKM come from the germline V gene.

Here the CDR3 reads CAISVTSGVSSYEQYF. The DNA of the CDR3 is TGTGCCATCAGTGTGACTAGCGGGGTAAGCTCCTACGAGCAGTACTTC. The rearrangement joins TRBV10-3 to TRBJ2-7; 11 bases are shared with TRBD2. V lost 4 bases, J lost 0 bases, and 5 bases stayed unmatched. Germline-derived CDR1 and CDR2 are ENHRY and SYGVKD. The CDR3 is 16 amino acids.

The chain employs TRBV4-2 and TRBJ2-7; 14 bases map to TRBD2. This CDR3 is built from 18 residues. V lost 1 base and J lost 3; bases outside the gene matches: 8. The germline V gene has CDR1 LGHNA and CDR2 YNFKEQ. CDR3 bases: TGTGCCAGCAGCCAAGGTACAGCCGGGACTAGCGGGAGCTACGAGCAGTACTTC. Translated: CASSQGTAGTSGSYEQYF.